The 5 T cell receptor beta chains below all came from one sample that was sequenced in a study of early T cells in non-severe SARS-CoV-2 infection. Via MiXCR, TCRdb re-called the 5' RACE reads, giving one row per CDR3 protein. The table has approximately 110,000 distinct CDR3 sequences, 15% seen once. The material sequenced was whole blood. Receptors originate from an adult who was a healthcare worker with PCR-confirmed SARS-CoV-2 infection or an uninfected control (not recorded which).

This chain links TRBV4-1 with TRBJ2-7, with D possibly being TRBD2 (6 bases). The CDR3 runs 15 residues. The germline V gene has CDR1 MGHRA and CDR2 YSYEKL. V was cut by 2 bases and J by 6 bases, with 17 bases left in between. CDR3 region: CASSQRRDLDVEQYF. DNA of the CDR3: TGCGCCAGCAGCCAACGTCGGGACTTAGATGTCGAGCAGTACTTC.

This chain uses TRBV3-1 with TRBJ2-2; D might be TRBD2 (6 bases). CDR1 is LGHDT and CDR2 is YNNKEL in the germline V gene (reference sequence). Trimming cost V 4 bases and J 1 base, with 10 bases left between them. The CDR3 runs to 15 residues. The CDR3 spells CASSPGLENTGELFF. CDR3 bases: TGTGCCAGCAGCCCGGGACTGGAGAACACCGGGGAGCTGTTTTTT.

The CDR3 spells CASSLGLAGGHGQFF. In DNA, the CDR3 is TGTGCCAGCAGCTTAGGGCTAGCGGGGGGGCACGGGCAGTTCTTC. V gene TRBV13 combines with J gene TRBJ2-1; 12 bases fit TRBD2. Germline V lookup: CDR1 PRHDT, CDR2 FYEKMQ (reference sequence). V lost 0 bases to trimming and J lost 12 bases; unmatched junction nucleotides: 6. The CDR3 spans 15 residues.

This clonotype was observed at least ten times. This CDR3 is CASSYRDRADEQYF. DNA of the CDR3: TGTGCCAGCAGTTACCGGGACAGGGCGGACGAGCAGTACTTC. The rearrangement uses TRBV6-6 and TRBJ2-7; 9 nucleotides agree with TRBD1. Trimming cost V 2 bases and J 5 bases; bases outside gene matches: 4. The V gene's germline CDR1 is MNHNY and CDR2 SVGAGI (reference sequence). The CDR3 runs to 14 residues.

The chain couples TRBV7-8 to TRBJ2-1; 13 bases line up with TRBD2. This CDR3 has 15 residues. V lost 4 bases to trimming and J lost 7 bases; unmatched junction nucleotides: 4. From germline, CDR1 is SGHVS and CDR2 FQNEAQ. The DNA for the CDR3 is TGTGCCAGCAGCTCCGGACTAGCGGGGGTAAATGAGCAGTTCTTC. It is translated as CASSSGLAGVNEQFF. Variable domain in full (rest from reference TRBV7-8 and TRBJ2-1): GAGVSQSPRYKVAKRGQDVALRCDPISGHVSLFWYQQALGQGPEFLTYFQNEAQLDKSGLPSDRFFAERPEGSVSTLKIQRTQQEDSAVYLCASSSGLAGVNEQFFGPGTRLTVL.